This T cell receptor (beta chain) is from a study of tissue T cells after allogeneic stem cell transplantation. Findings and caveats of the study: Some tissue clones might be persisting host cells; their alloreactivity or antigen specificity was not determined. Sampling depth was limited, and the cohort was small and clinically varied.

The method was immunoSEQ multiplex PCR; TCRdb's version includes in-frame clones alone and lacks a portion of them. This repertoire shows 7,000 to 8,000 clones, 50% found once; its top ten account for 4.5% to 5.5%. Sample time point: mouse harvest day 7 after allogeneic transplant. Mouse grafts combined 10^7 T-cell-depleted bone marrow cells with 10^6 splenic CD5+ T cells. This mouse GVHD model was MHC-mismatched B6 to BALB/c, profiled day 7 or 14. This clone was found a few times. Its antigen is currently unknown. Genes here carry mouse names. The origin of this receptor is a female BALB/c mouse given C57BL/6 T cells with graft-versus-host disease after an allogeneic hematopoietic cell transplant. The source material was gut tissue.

This chain's CDR3 is CASSPQGRAYEQYF. The sequenced part of the CDR3 DNA is TGTGCCAGCAGCCCACAGGGGAGGGCCTATGAACAGTAC. This sequence joins TRBV3 and TRBJ2-7, with 7 bases identical to TRBD1. Read data end 1 residue before the CDR3 end; the end is taken from the germline J gene. CDR1 is SNHLY and CDR2 is FYNGKV in the germline V gene (reference sequence). CDR3 length equals 14 residues. Trimming at V came to 5 bases and at J to 2 bases, leaving 6 bases not matched to a gene.